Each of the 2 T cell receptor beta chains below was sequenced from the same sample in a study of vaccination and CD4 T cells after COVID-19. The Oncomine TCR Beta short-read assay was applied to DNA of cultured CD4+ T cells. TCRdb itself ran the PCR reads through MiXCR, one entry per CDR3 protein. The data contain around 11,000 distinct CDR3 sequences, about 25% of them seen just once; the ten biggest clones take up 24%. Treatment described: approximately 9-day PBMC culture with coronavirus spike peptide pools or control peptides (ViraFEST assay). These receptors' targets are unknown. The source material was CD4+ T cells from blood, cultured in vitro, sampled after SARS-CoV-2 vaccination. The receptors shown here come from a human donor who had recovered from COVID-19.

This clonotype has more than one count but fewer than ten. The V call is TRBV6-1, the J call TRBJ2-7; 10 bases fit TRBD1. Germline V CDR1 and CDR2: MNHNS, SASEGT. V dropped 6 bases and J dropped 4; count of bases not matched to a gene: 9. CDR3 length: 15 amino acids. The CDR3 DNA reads TGTGCCAGCAGAACCGGGACAGGGGTTCTTTACGAGCAGTACTTC. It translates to CASRTGTGVLYEQYF.

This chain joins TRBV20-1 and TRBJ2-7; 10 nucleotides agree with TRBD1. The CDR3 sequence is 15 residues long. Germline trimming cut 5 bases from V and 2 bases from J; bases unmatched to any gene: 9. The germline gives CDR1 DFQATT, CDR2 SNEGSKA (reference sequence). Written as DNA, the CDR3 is TGCAGTGCTCGTCGGGACAGGGGAGCAACCTACGAGCAGTACTTC. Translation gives CSARRDRGATYEQYF.